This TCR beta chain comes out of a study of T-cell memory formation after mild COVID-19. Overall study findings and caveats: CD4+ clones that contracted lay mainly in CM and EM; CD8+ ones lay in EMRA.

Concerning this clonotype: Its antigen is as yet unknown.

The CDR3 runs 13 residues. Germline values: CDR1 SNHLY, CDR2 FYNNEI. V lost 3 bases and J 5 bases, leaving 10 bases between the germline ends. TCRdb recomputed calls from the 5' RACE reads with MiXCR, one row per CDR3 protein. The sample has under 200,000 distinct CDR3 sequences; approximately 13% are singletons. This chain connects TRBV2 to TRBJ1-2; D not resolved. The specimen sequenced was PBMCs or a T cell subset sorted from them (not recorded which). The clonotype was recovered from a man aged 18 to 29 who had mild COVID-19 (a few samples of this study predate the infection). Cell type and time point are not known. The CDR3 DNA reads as TGTGCCAGCAGTGATAGATCGGGGTATGGCTACACCTTC. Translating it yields CASSDRSGYGYTF. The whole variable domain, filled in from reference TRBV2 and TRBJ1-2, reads EPEVTQTPSHQVTQMGQEVILRCVPISNHLYFYWYRQILGQKVEFLVSFYNNEISEKSEIFDDQFSVERPDGSNFTLKIRSTKLEDSAMYFCASSDRSGYGYTFGSGTRLTVV.